This entry concerns a single TCR beta chain. Using immunoSEQ multiplex PCR, the repertoire was profiled, and TCRdb retains in-frame clones only, with some absent. This table holds hundreds of thousands of clones, 85% to 90% found once. The data derive from a study of blood T cell repertoires in COVID-19. Per the germline V gene, CDR1 is MNHEY and CDR2 is SMNVEV (reference sequence). This CDR3 region has 15 residues. Trimming stripped 5 bases from V and 1 base from J, with 9 bases between. The clonotype comes from a man older than 75 with acute or convalescent COVID-19. Sequencing was performed on peripheral blood. The rearrangement joins TRBV27 to TRBJ2-6; maybe TRBD2 (5 bases). CDR3 loop: CASSPRVSGANVLTF. In nucleotides, the CDR3 is TGTGCCAGCAGTCCGAGGGTGTCTGGGGCCAACGTCCTGACTTTC. The full variable domain, completed using reference TRBV27 and TRBJ2-6, is EAQVTQNPRYLITVTGKKLTVTCSQNMNHEYMSWYRQDPGLGLRQIYYSMNVEVTDKGDVPEGYKVSRKEKRNFPLILESPSPNQTSLYFCASSPRVSGANVLTFGAGSRLTVL.